This T cell receptor (beta chain) was found in a study of T cell changes during pregnancy in multiple sclerosis. The method was immunoSEQ multiplex PCR; TCRdb's version includes in-frame clones alone and lacks a portion of them. The sample includes fewer than 45,000 clones, 89% of them seen just once. Germline assignment: CDR1 PRHDT and CDR2 FYEKMQ (reference sequence). With 1 base removed from V and 6 bases from J, the gap between germline ends came to 16 bases. CDR3 length: 17 residues. The clonotype was recovered from a female donor in good health, enrolled as a control in a pregnancy study. The rearrangement links TRBV13 to TRBJ1-6; D is undetermined. This sample comprised CD4+ T cells from peripheral blood mononuclear cells, obtained after pregnancy. The CDR3 DNA reads as TGTGCCAGCAGCTTAGAAAGCTCCAGAGGTTTTAATTCACCCCTCCACTTT. Translation: CASSLESSRGFNSPLHF. Combining the CDR3 with reference TRBV13 and TRBJ1-6 gives the whole variable domain AAGVIQSPRHLIKEKRETATLKCYPIPRHDTVYWYQQGPGQDPQFLISFYEKMQSDKGSIPDRFSAQQFSDYHSELNMSSLELGDSALYFCASSLESSRGFNSPLHFGNGTRLTVT.